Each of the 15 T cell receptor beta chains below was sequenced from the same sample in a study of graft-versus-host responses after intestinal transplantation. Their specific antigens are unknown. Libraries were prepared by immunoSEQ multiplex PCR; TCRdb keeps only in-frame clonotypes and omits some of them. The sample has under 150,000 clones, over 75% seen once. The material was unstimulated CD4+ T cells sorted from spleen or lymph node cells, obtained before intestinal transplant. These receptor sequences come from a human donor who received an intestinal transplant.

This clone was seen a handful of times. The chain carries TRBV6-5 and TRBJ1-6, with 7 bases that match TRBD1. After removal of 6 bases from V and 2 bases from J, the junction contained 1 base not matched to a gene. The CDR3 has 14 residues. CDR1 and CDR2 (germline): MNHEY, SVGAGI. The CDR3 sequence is CASRGTAYNSPLHF. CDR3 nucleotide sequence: TGTGCCAGCAGGGGGACAGCCTATAATTCACCCCTCCACTTT.

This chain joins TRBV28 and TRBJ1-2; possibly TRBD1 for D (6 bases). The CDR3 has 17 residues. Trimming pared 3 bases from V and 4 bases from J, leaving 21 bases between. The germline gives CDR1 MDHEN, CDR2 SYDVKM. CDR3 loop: CASSFERVSGTIYGYTF. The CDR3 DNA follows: TGTGCCAGCAGTTTTGAGAGGGTGTCAGGGACAATCTATGGCTACACCTTC.

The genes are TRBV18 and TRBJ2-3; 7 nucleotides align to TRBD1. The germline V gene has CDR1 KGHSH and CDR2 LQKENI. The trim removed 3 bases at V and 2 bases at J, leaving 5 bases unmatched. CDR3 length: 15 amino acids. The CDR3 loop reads CASSPYRGDTDTQYF. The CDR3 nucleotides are TGTGCCAGCTCACCCTACAGGGGTGACACAGATACGCAGTATTTT.

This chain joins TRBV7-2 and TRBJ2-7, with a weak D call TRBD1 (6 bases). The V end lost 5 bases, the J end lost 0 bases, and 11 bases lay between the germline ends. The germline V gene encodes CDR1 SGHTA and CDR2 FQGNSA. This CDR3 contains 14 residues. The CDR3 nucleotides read TGTGCCAGCAGCGACAGGAGGTCCTCCTACGAGCAGTACTTC. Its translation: CASSDRRSSYEQYF.

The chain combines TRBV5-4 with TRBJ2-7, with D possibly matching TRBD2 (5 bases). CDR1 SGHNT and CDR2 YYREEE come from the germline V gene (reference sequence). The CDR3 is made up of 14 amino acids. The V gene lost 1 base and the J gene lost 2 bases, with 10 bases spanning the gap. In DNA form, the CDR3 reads TGTGCCAGCAGCTTGCAGGTCGGGACCTACGAGCAGTACTTC. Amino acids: CASSLQVGTYEQYF.

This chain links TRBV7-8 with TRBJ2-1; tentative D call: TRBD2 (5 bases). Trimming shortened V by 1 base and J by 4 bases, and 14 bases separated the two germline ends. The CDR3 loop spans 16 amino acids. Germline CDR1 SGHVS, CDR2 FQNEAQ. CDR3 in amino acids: CASSLGTSREYNEQFF. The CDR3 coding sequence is TGTGCCAGCAGCTTAGGAACGTCGAGGGAATACAATGAGCAGTTCTTC.

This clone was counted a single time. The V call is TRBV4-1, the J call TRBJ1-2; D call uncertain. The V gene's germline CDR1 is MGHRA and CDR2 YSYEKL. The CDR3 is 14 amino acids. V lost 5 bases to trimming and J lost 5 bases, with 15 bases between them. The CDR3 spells CASSEFVPPYGYTF. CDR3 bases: TGCGCCAGCAGCGAGTTCGTCCCGCCTTATGGCTACACCTTC.

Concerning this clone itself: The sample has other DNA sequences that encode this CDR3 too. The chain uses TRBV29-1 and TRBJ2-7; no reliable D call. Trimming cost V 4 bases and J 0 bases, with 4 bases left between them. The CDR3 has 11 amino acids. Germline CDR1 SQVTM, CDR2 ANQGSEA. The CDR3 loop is CSVVNSYEQYF. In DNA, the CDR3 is TGCAGCGTTGTAAACTCCTACGAGCAGTACTTC.

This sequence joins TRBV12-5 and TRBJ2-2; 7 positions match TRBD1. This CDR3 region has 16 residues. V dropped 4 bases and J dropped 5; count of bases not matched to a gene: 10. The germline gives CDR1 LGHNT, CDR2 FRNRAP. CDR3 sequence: CASGSISGTDTGELFF. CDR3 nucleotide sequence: TGTGCTAGTGGTTCCATTTCCGGGACAGATACCGGGGAGCTGTTTTTT.

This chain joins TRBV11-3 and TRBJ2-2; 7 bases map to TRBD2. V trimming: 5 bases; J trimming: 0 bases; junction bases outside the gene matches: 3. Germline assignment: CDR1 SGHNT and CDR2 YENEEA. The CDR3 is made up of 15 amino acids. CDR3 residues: CASSGGLANTGELFF. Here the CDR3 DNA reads TGTGCCAGCAGCGGAGGACTAGCGAACACCGGGGAGCTGTTTTTT.

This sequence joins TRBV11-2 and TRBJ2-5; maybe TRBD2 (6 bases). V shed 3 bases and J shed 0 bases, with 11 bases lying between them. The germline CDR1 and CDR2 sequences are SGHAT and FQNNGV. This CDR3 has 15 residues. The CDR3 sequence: CASSFGSGYQETQYF. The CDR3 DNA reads TGTGCCAGCAGCTTCGGTAGCGGCTACCAAGAGACCCAGTACTTC.

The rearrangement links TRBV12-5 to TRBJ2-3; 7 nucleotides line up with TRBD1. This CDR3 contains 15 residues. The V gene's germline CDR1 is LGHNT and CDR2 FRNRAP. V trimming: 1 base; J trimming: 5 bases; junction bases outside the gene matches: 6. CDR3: CASGLGGTVGDTQYF. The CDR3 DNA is TGTGCTAGTGGTTTGGGGGGGACAGTTGGAGATACGCAGTATTTT.

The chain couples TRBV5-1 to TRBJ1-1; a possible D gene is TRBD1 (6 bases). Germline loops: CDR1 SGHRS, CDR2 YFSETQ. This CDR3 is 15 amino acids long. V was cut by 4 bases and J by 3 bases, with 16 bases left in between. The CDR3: CASSKTGTTYTEAFF. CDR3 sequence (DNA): TGCGCCAGCAGCAAAACCGGGACAACATACACTGAAGCTTTCTTT.

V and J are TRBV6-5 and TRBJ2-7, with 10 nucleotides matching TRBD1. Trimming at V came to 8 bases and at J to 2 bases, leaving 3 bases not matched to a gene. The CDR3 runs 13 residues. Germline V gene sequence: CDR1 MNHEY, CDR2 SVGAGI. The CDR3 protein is CASAGTGAYEQYF. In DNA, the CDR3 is TGTGCCAGCGCCGGGACAGGGGCCTACGAGCAGTACTTC.

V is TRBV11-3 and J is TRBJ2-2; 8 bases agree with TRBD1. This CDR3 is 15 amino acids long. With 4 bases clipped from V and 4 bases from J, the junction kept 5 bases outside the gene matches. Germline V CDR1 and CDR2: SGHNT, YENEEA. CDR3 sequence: CASSSTGEATGELFF. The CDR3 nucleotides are TGTGCCAGCAGCTCGACAGGGGAAGCCACCGGGGAGCTGTTTTTT.